Listed here are 22 T cell receptor beta chains from one sample, sequenced in a study of blood T cell repertoires in COVID-19. The table came from immunoSEQ multiplex PCR; TCRdb's copy has only in-frame clones and leaves some out. The sample gives over 50,000 clones, approximately 90% of which show up once; about 2.5% is in the top ten. The source material was peripheral blood. All receptors come from an elderly man with acute or convalescent COVID-19.

This chain links TRBV6-4 with TRBJ1-2; maybe TRBD1 (5 bases). V was clipped by 6 bases and J by 1 base, with 18 bases between them. The CDR3 is made up of 16 amino acids. Looked up from germline, CDR1 is MRHNA and CDR2 is SNTAGT. The CDR3 reads CASSPEQGLFNYGYTF. CDR3 nucleotides: TGTGCCAGCAGCCCCGAGCAGGGTCTCTTTAACTATGGCTACACCTTC.

The chain couples TRBV7-6 to TRBJ1-2, with a possible D match to TRBD1 (5 bases). Trimming removed 2 bases at V and 4 bases at J, with 17 bases between. In germline, CDR1 is SGHVS, CDR2 FNYEAQ. The CDR3 spans 16 residues. Written as DNA, the CDR3 is TGTGCCAGCAGCTTATCTAAGGGGAGGCTAGGCTATGGCTACACCTTC. Protein: CASSLSKGRLGYGYTF.

The chain recombines TRBV5-6 with TRBJ1-2, with 10 bases matching TRBD1. Germline V lookup: CDR1 SGHDT, CDR2 YYEEEE. The CDR3 extends over 17 amino acids. The V and J ends lost 5 bases and 5 bases, in that order; junction bases with no gene match: 15. CDR3 sequence: CASSRWADRGNAYGYTF. The DNA of the CDR3 is TGTGCCAGCAGTCGGTGGGCGGACAGGGGGAATGCTTATGGCTACACCTTC. The full variable domain, in which reference TRBV5-6 and TRBJ1-2 provide the parts outside the CDR3, is DAGVTQSPTHLIKTRGQQVTLRCSPKSGHDTVSWYQQALGQGPQFIFQYYEEEERQRGNFPDRFSGHQFPNYSSELNVNALLLGDSALYLCASSRWADRGNAYGYTFGSGTRLTVV.

The rearrangement uses TRBV27 and TRBJ1-1; the D is unclear. The V gene lost 3 bases and the J gene lost 4 bases, with 6 bases spanning the gap. From germline, CDR1 is MNHEY and CDR2 SMNVEV (reference sequence). CDR3 length equals 12 residues. The CDR3 reads CASSFPLTEAFF. The CDR3 bases are TGTGCCAGCAGTTTCCCCCTCACTGAAGCTTTCTTT.

The V and J genes are TRBV13 and TRBJ2-1; 11 positions match TRBD1. Germline CDR1 and CDR2: PRHDT and FYEKMQ (reference sequence). This CDR3 has 15 amino acids. The trim removed 4 bases at V and 7 bases at J, leaving 6 bases unmatched. CDR3 nucleotides: TGTGCCAGCAGCTCCGGACAGGGGGCAAGTAATGAGCAGTTCTTC. It is translated as CASSSGQGASNEQFF.

The chain carries TRBV7-9 and TRBJ2-7; TRBD1 agrees at 7 bases. CDR3 length: 16 amino acids. J gave up 0 bases and V 5 bases, and 10 bases lay outside the gene matches. Germline loops: CDR1 SEHNR, CDR2 FQNEAQ (reference sequence). The chain's CDR3 is CASSQLGQADSYEQYF. The CDR3 nucleotides read TGTGCCAGCAGCCAACTTGGACAGGCGGACTCCTACGAGCAGTACTTC. Supplemented by reference TRBV7-9 and TRBJ2-7, the full variable domain reads DTGVSQNPRHKITKRGQNVTFRCDPISEHNRLYWYRQTLGQGPEFLTYFQNEAQLEKSRLLSDRFSAERPKGSFSTLEIQRTEQGDSAMYLCASSQLGQADSYEQYFGPGTRLTVT.

The chain has TRBV7-9 and TRBJ1-4; D remains unclear. Germline V gene data show CDR1 as SEHNR and CDR2 as FQNEAQ (reference sequence). V dropped 5 bases and J dropped 4 bases, with 17 bases sitting between them. The CDR3 extends over 16 amino acids. Here the CDR3 DNA reads TGTGCCAGCAGCCAGAGGTCGGATATCTTTAATGAAAAACTGTTTTTT. Amino acid sequence: CASSQRSDIFNEKLFF.

The chain combines TRBV19 with TRBJ2-4; 9 bases map to TRBD1. Germline CDR1 reads LNHDA; CDR2 reads SQIVND (reference sequence). Germline trimming cut 3 bases from V and 0 bases from J; bases unmatched to any gene: 6. The CDR3 extends over 17 amino acids. In DNA form, the CDR3 reads TGTGCCAGTAGTATGGGACAGGGAGAACTAGCCAAAAACATTCAGTACTTC. Protein sequence: CASSMGQGELAKNIQYF.

The chain recombines TRBV5-1 with TRBJ2-7; 10 bases line up with TRBD1. The CDR3 length is 14 residues. J was trimmed by 6 bases and V by 4 bases; bases with no gene match: 7. CDR1 is SGHRS and CDR2 is YFSETQ in the germline V gene. CDR3 sequence reads: CASSTRQGAAEQYF. The CDR3, as DNA: TGCGCCAGCAGCACCCGACAGGGGGCGGCCGAGCAGTACTTC.

V usage is TRBV6-2 or TRBV6-3 and J usage is TRBJ2-7; TRBD2 matches 10 bases. The V and J ends lost 3 bases and 0 bases, in that order; junction bases with no gene match: 5. The CDR3 is 16 residues long. The germline gives CDR1 MNHEY, CDR2 SVGEGT. The CDR3 DNA sequence: TGTGCCAGCAGTTATGAGCGGGGGGGAATCTCCTACGAGCAGTACTTC. It specifies CASSYERGGISYEQYF.

The rearrangement links TRBV29-1 to TRBJ1-1; D is unclear. Germline CDR1 SQVTM, CDR2 ANQGSEA. This CDR3 region has 15 residues. With 3 bases removed from V and 0 bases from J, the gap between germline ends came to 14 bases. CDR3 bases: TGCAGCGTTGAGGAGTCTTCCACCATGAACACTGAAGCTTTCTTT. Translated, it gives CSVEESSTMNTEAFF.

The chain joins TRBV12-5 to TRBJ2-5; D gene uncertain. Germline V lookup: CDR1 LGHNT, CDR2 FRNRAP. V lost 2 bases and J 7 bases, leaving 8 bases between the germline ends. The CDR3 has 12 amino acids. This CDR3 reads CASGLMYGTQYF. In nucleotides, the CDR3 is TGTGCTAGTGGTTTGATGTACGGGACCCAGTACTTC.

The chain couples TRBV11-2 to TRBJ2-7, with D possibly matching TRBD1 (6 bases). The V end lost 10 bases, the J end lost 0 bases, and 13 bases lay between the germline ends. Germline-derived CDR1 and CDR2 are SGHAT and FQNNGV. This CDR3 spans 13 amino acids. Here the CDR3 DNA reads TGTGCCACTTCAACAGGGACCTCCTACGAGCAGTACTTC. Its protein product is CATSTGTSYEQYF.

J is TRBJ2-3 and V is TRBV7-2, with 8 bases aligning to TRBD2. The CDR3 is made up of 15 amino acids. The V segment lost 5 bases and the J segment 4 bases; nucleotides outside the gene matches: 8. Germline-derived CDR1 and CDR2 are SGHTA and FQGNSA. The CDR3 is CASSPGGAGADTQYF. CDR3 sequence (DNA): TGTGCCAGCAGCCCCGGGGGGGCGGGCGCAGATACGCAGTATTTT.

J is TRBJ1-5 and V is TRBV7-2, with TRBD1 as a possible D gene (5 bases). V was clipped by 1 base and J by 4 bases, with 11 bases between them. This CDR3 spans 15 amino acids. CDR1 and CDR2 from the germline V gene are SGHTA and FQGNSA. The CDR3 DNA reads TGTGCCAGCAGCTTAGGGGACGGACTAAATCAGCCCCAGCATTTT. It translates to CASSLGDGLNQPQHF.

The chain links TRBV18 to TRBJ1-5, with TRBD1 matching 12 bases. J gave up 7 bases and V 3 bases, and 7 bases lay outside the gene matches. The CDR3 totals 16 residues. Germline V lookup: CDR1 KGHSH, CDR2 LQKENI. The CDR3 DNA is TGTGCCAGCTCACCCACGGGACAGGGGGCATACCAGCCCCAGCATTTT. Translating gives CASSPTGQGAYQPQHF.

The rearrangement links TRBV2 to TRBJ2-1; a possible D gene is TRBD1 (7 bases). CDR1 is SNHLY, CDR2 FYNNEI, per germline. CDR3 length equals 18 residues. Trimming stripped 9 bases from V and 4 bases from J, with 28 bases between. CDR3 DNA: TGTGCCAGGACCGGGACAGCCACCCAACTAGCCCAATACAATGAGCAGTTCTTC. Its protein product is CARTGTATQLAQYNEQFF.

This chain connects TRBV6-6 to TRBJ1-5; tentative D call: TRBD1 (5 bases). Germline CDR1 MNHNY, CDR2 SVGAGI (reference sequence). The CDR3 spans 15 residues. The germline V and J ends were trimmed by 7 bases and 4 bases, with 17 bases remaining between them. This CDR3 is CASTQLDGHNQPQHF. DNA for the CDR3: TGTGCCAGCACTCAGCTGGACGGACATAATCAGCCCCAGCATTTT.

This clone appeared once. V gene TRBV30 combines with J gene TRBJ1-5; TRBD1 aligns across 7 bases. CDR1 GTSNPN and CDR2 SVGIG come from the germline V gene (reference sequence). This CDR3 is built from 15 residues. Unmatched junction bases numbered 7, after V lost 1 base and J lost 4 bases. The CDR3 protein is CAWSGGQPGNQPQHF. In DNA, the CDR3 is TGTGCCTGGAGTGGGGGACAGCCCGGAAATCAGCCCCAGCATTTT.

The rearrangement uses TRBV27 and TRBJ2-2, with 10 bases lining up with TRBD2. Germline CDR1 reads MNHEY; CDR2 reads SMNVEV (reference sequence). V dropped 1 base and J dropped 6; count of bases not matched to a gene: 5. This CDR3 comprises 16 residues. Here the CDR3 DNA reads TGTGCCAGCAGTTTATGGGGTAGCGGGAGGTCCGGGGAGCTGTTTTTT. Translating it yields CASSLWGSGRSGELFF.

This chain joins TRBV19 and TRBJ2-2; possibly TRBD2 for D (6 bases). The germline V gene encodes CDR1 LNHDA and CDR2 SQIVND (reference sequence). V lost 4 bases to trimming and J lost 7 bases, with 10 bases between them. CDR3 size: 13 residues. The CDR3 nucleotides read TGTGCCAGTAGTACAGGGAGGTACGGGGAGCTGTTTTTT. This sequence encodes CASSTGRYGELFF.

A note on this clone: At one of its ends the junction is not consistent with the germline gene, which may arise from a read error. The gene calls are TRBV7-7 and TRBJ1-4, with a weak D call TRBD1 (5 bases). This CDR3 has 16 residues. Germline V gene lookup returns CDR1 SSHAT and CDR2 FNYEAQ (reference sequence). CDR3 amino acids: CASSLESGRGDEKLFF. The CDR3 bases are TGTGCTAGCAGCTTAGAATCCGGGAGGGGAGATGAAAAACTGTTTTTT. The full variable domain, its missing parts supplied by reference TRBV7-7 and TRBJ1-4, is GAGVSQSPRYKVTKRGQDVTLRCDPISSHATLYWYQQALGQGPEFLTYFNYEAQPDKSGLPSDRFSAERPEGSISTLTIQRTEQRDSAMYRCASSLESGRGDEKLFFGSGTQLSVL.